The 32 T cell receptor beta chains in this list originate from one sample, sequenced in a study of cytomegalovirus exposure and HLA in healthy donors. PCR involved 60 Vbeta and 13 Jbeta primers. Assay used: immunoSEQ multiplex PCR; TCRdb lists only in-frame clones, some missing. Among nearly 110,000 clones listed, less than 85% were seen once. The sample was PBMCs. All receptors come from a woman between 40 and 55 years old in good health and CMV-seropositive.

The CDR3 loop is CASSLQIRMGYTF. CDR3 bases: TGTGCCAGCAGCCTACAGATAAGGATGGGCTACACCTTC. The rearrangement joins TRBV7-9 to TRBJ1-2, with no clear D. This CDR3 comprises 13 residues. The V and J ends lost 5 bases and 8 bases respectively, with 15 bases between them. In germline, CDR1 is SEHNR, CDR2 FQNEAQ (reference sequence).

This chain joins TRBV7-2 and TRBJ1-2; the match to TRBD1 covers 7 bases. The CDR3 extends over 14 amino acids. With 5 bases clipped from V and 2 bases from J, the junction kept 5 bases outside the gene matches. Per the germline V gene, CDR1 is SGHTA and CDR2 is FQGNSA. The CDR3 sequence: CASSPTRGNYGYTF. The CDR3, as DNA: TGTGCCAGCAGCCCTACCAGGGGGAACTATGGCTACACCTTC.

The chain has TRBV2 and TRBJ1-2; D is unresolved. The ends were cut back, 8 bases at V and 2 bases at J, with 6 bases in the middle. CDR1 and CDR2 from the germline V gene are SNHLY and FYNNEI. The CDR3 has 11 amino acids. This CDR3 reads CASFFNYGYTF. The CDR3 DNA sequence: TGTGCCAGCTTCTTCAACTATGGCTACACCTTC.

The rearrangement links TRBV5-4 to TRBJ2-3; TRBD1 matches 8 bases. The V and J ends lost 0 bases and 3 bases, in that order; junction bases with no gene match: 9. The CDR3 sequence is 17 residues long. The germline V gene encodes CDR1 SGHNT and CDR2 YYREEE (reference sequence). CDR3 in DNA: TGTGCCAGCAGCTTGGAACCCCAGGGGGCAGGGACAGATACGCAGTATTTT. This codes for CASSLEPQGAGTDTQYF.

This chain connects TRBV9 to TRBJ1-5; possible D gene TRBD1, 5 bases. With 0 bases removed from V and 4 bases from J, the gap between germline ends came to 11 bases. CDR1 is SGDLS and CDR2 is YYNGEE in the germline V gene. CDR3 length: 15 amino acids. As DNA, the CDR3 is TGTGCCAGCAGCGTAGAAGGACACCTAAATCAGCCCCAGCATTTT. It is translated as CASSVEGHLNQPQHF.

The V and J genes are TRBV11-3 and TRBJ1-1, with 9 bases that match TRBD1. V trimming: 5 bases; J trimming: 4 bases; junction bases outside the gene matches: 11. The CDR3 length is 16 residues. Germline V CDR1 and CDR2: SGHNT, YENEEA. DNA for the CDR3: TGTGCCAGCAGCCCCTCTTTCGGGACAGGGAGCACTGAAGCTTTCTTT. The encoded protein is CASSPSFGTGSTEAFF.

This CDR3 reads CASSRTTGFSKGLHF. The CDR3 DNA sequence: TGCGCCAGCAGTCGTACGACAGGGTTTAGCAAAGGCCTCCACTTT. The J gene is TRBJ1-6, the V gene TRBV5-1, with 7 nucleotides matching TRBD1. This CDR3 contains 15 residues. CDR1 is SGHRS and CDR2 is YFSETQ in the germline V gene. Unmatched junction bases numbered 17, after V lost 5 bases and J lost 15 bases.

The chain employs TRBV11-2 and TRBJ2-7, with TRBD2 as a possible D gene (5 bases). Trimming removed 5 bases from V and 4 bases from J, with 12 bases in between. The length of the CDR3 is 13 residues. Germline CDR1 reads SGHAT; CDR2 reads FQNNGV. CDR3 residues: CASSQSPGYEQYF. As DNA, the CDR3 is TGTGCCAGCAGCCAGTCGCCGGGGTACGAGCAGTACTTC.

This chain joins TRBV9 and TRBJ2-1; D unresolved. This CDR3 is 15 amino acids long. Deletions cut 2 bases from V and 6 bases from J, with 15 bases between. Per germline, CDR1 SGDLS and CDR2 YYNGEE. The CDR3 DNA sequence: TGTGCCAGCAGCGTTGAGGTATGGTTTGGCAATGAGCAGTTCTTC. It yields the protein CASSVEVWFGNEQFF.

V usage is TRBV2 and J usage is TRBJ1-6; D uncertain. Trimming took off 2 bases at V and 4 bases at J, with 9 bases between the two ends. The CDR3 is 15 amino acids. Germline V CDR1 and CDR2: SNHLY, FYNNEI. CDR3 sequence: CASSEQRVYNSPLHF. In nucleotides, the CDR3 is TGTGCCAGCAGTGAACAGAGGGTTTATAATTCACCCCTCCACTTT. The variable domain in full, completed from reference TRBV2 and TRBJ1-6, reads EPEVTQTPSHQVTQMGQEVILRCVPISNHLYFYWYRQILGQKVEFLVSFYNNEISEKSEIFDDQFSVERPDGSNFTLKIRSTKLEDSAMYFCASSEQRVYNSPLHFGNGTRLTVT.

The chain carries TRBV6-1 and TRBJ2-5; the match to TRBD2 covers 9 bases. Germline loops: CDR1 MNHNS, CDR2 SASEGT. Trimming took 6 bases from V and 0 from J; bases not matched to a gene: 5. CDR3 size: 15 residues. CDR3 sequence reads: CASRSGGTYQETQYF. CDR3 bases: TGTGCCAGCAGAAGCGGGGGGACGTACCAAGAGACCCAGTACTTC.

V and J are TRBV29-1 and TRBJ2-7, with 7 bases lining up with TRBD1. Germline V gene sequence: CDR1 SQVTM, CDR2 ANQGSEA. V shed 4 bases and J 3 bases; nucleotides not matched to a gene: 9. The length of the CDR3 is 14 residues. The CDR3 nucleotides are TGCAGCGTTGGAGACAGGGTCACGGTCTACGAGCAGTACTTC. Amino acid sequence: CSVGDRVTVYEQYF.

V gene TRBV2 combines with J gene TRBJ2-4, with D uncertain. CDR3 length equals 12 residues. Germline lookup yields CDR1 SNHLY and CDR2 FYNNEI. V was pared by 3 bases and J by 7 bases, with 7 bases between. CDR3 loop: CASSEALNIQYF. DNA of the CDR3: TGTGCCAGCAGTGAGGCCTTGAACATTCAGTACTTC.

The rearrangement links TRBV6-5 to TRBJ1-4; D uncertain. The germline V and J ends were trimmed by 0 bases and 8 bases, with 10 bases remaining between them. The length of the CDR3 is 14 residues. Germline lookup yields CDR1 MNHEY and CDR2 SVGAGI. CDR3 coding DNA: TGTGCCAGCAGTTACTCAGGGAGCTTCGAAAAACTGTTTTTT. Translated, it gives CASSYSGSFEKLFF.

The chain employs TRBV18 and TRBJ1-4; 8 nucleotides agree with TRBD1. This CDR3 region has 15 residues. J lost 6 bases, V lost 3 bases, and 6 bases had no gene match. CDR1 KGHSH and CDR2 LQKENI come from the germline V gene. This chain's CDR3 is CASSPMTGADEKLFF. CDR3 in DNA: TGTGCCAGCTCACCTATGACAGGGGCGGATGAAAAACTGTTTTTT.

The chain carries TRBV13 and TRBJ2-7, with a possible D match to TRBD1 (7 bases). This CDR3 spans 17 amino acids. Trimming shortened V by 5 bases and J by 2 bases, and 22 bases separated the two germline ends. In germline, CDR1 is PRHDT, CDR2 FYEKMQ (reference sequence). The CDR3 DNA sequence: TGTGCCAGCAGCATCTCGGAGGGGGCGGGTGTGACCTACGAGCAGTACTTC. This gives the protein CASSISEGAGVTYEQYF.

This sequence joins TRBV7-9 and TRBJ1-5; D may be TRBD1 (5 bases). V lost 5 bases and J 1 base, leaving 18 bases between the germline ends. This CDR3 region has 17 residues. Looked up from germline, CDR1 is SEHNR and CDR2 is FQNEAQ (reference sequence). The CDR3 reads CASSDARGLRSNQPQHF. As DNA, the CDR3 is TGTGCCAGCAGCGACGCCCGGGGGTTGAGAAGCAATCAGCCCCAGCATTTT.

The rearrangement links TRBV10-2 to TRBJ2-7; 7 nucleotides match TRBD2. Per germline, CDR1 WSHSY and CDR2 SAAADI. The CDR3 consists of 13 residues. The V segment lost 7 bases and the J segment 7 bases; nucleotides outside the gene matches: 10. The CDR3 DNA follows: TGCGCCAGCACCCGAGGGGAGGGGACGGAGCAGTACTTC. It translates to CASTRGEGTEQYF.

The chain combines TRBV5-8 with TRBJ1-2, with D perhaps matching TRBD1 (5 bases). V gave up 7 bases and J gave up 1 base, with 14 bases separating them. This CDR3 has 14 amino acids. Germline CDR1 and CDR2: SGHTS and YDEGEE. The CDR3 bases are TGTGCCAGCGCAATGGGGGGGGTTAACTATGGCTACACCTTC. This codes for CASAMGGVNYGYTF.

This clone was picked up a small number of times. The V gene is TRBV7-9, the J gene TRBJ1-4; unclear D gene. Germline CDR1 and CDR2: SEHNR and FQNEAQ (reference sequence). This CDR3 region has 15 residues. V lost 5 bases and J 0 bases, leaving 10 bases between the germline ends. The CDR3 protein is CASSPYRATNEKLFF. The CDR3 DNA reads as TGTGCCAGCAGCCCATACAGAGCAACTAATGAAAAACTGTTTTTT.

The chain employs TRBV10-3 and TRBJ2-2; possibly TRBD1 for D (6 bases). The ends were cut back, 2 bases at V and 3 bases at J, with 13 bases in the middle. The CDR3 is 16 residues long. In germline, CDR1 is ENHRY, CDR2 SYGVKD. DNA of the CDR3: TGTGCCATCAGTGAGGTATTGTCAGGGGACACCGGGGAGCTGTTTTTT. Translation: CAISEVLSGDTGELFF.

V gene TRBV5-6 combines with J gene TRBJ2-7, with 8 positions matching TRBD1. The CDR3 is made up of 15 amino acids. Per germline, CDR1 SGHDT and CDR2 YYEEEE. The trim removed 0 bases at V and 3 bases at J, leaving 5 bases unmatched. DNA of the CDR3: TGTGCCAGCAGCTTGGAGCCCGGACAGGGCTACGAGCAGTACTTC. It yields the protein CASSLEPGQGYEQYF.

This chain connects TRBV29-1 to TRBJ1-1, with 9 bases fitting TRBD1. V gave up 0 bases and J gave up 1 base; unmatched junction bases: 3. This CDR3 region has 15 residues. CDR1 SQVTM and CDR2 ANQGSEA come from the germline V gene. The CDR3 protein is CSVEDGTGTNTEAFF. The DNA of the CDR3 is TGCAGCGTTGAAGATGGGACAGGGACGAACACTGAAGCTTTCTTT.

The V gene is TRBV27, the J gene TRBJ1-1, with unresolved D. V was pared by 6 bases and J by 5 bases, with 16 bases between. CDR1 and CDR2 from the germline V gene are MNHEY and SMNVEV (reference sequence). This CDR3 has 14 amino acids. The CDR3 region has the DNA TGTGCCAGCAGCTTACATTTCACGCGTACTGAAGCTTTCTTT. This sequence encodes CASSLHFTRTEAFF.

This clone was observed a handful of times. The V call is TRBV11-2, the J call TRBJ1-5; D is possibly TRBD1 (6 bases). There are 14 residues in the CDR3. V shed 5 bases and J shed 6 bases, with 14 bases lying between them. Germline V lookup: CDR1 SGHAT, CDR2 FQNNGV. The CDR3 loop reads CASSTHRVAQPQHF. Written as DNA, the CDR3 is TGTGCCAGCAGCACTCACAGGGTCGCTCAGCCCCAGCATTTT.

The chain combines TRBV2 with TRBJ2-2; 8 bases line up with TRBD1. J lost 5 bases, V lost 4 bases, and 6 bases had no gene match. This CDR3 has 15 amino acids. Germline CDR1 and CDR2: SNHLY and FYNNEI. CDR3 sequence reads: CASSGGTGRTGELFF. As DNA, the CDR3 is TGTGCCAGCAGTGGGGGGACAGGAAGGACCGGGGAGCTGTTTTTT. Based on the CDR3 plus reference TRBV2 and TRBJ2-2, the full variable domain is EPEVTQTPSHQVTQMGQEVILRCVPISNHLYFYWYRQILGQKVEFLVSFYNNEISEKSEIFDDQFSVERPDGSNFTLKIRSTKLEDSAMYFCASSGGTGRTGELFFGEGSRLTVL.

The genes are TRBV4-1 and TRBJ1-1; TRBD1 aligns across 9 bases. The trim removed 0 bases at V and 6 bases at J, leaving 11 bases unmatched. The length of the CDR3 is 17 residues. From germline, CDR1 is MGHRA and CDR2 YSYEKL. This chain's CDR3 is CASSQDTPDRGNPEAFF. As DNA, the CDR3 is TGCGCCAGCAGCCAAGATACCCCGGACAGGGGAAATCCTGAAGCTTTCTTT.

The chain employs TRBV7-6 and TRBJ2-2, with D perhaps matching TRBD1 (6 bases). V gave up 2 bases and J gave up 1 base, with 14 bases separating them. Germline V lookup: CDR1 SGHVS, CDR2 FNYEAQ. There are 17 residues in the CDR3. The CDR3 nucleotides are TGTGCCAGCAGCTTAACTGGGGGCCCCAGGAACACCGGGGAGCTGTTTTTT. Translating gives CASSLTGGPRNTGELFF.

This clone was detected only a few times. The CDR3 loop reads CASSPGGTGHNQPQHF. The CDR3, as DNA: TGTGCCAGCAGCCCAGGGGGGACAGGGCACAATCAGCCCCAGCATTTT. This chain uses TRBV7-2 with TRBJ1-5; 9 bases match TRBD1. From germline, CDR1 is SGHTA and CDR2 FQGNSA. J gave up 3 bases and V 5 bases, and 8 bases lay outside the gene matches. This CDR3 comprises 16 residues.

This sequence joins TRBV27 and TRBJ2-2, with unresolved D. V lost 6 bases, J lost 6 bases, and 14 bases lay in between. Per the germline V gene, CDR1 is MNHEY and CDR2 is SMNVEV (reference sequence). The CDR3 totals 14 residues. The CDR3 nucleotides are TGTGCCAGCAGGCTAACCGAATTCGCCGGGGAGCTGTTTTTT. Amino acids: CASRLTEFAGELFF.

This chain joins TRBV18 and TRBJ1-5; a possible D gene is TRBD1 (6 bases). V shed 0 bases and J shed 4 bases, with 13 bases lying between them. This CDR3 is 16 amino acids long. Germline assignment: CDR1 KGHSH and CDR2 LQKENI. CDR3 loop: CASSPPGRGVNQPQHF. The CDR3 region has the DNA TGTGCCAGCTCACCACCGGGCAGGGGAGTAAATCAGCCCCAGCATTTT.

For the CDR3, the DNA is TGTGCCAGCAGCTTAACTAGACACAATGAGCAGTTCTTC. Its translation: CASSLTRHNEQFF. V usage is TRBV7-6 and J usage is TRBJ2-1; maybe TRBD2 (5 bases). Between the trimmed V and J ends, which lost 2 bases and 5 bases, there was a span of 7 bases. Germline V gives CDR1 SGHVS, CDR2 FNYEAQ. The CDR3 runs to 13 residues.